Sequencing of this T cell receptor (beta chain) was carried out in a study of cytomegalovirus exposure and HLA in healthy donors. Study information: Across around 400 genotyped donors, roughly 80% landed in the Caucasian-associated ancestry cluster.

Vbeta (60) and Jbeta (13) primers were used in the PCR. Produced via immunoSEQ multiplex PCR; TCRdb's table is partial and in-frame only. Among 200,000 or so clones, 70% to 80% were seen once, and the ten largest hold approximately 0.4%. General observations from the study: HLA alleles showed associations with some 17,000 TCR beta sequences in a later analysis, at a 0.05 false discovery rate. The authors judged a highly shared variant cluster likely a sequencing artifact. Follow-up analysis found HLA locus-dependent TCR association rates, highest for DRB1 and lowest for HLA-C.

This clone was counted between two and nine times. The antigen is not known. The V and J ends lost 1 base and 5 bases respectively, with 14 bases between them. The germline V gene has CDR1 SGHTA and CDR2 FQGNSA. This CDR3 has 15 residues. Sequenced input: PBMCs. The clonotype comes from a male donor in good health and CMV-seropositive. The chain is built from TRBV7-2 and TRBJ1-1, with D perhaps TRBD1 (5 bases). Written as DNA, the CDR3 is TGTGCCAGCAGCTTAGAAGTACTTGGACAAACTGAAGCTTTCTTT. Amino acid sequence: CASSLEVLGQTEAFF. The whole variable domain, remainder taken from reference TRBV7-2 and TRBJ1-1, is GAGVSQSPSNKVTEKGKDVELRCDPISGHTALYWYRQSLGQGLEFLIYFQGNSAPDKSGLPSDRFSAERTGGSVSTLTIQRTQQEDSAVYLCASSLEVLGQTEAFFGQGTRLTVV.